The 31 T cell receptor beta chains reported below all come from one sample, sequenced in a study of control samples from healthy donors and cancer patients. Some clones are missing from TCRdb's copy, which holds only in-frame ones; the method was immunoSEQ multiplex PCR. The table has 45,000 to 55,000 clones, about 93% seen once. Input material: PBMCs. Receptors originate from a woman aged 50 to 60 with head and neck cancer.

The CDR3 DNA follows: TGTGCCACCAGCAGAGAAAGGGGCCTAGCCTACGAGCAGTACTTC. This codes for CATSRERGLAYEQYF. The chain has TRBV15 and TRBJ2-7; possibly TRBD1 for D (5 bases). The CDR3 consists of 15 residues. CDR1 is LNHNV and CDR2 is YYDKDF in the germline V gene (reference sequence). V lost 0 bases and J lost 2, with 11 bases in between. The full variable domain, in which reference TRBV15 and TRBJ2-7 provide the parts outside the CDR3, is DAMVIQNPRYQVTQFGKPVTLSCSQTLNHNVMYWYQQKSSQAPKLLFHYYDKDFNNEADTPDNFQSRRPNTSFCFLDIRSPGLGDTAMYLCATSRERGLAYEQYFGPGTRLTVT.

The chain recombines TRBV2 with TRBJ2-1; D possibly matches TRBD1 or TRBD2 (6 bases each). Germline values: CDR1 SNHLY, CDR2 FYNNEI. V lost 10 bases, J lost 4 bases, and 14 bases lay in between. This CDR3 spans 13 amino acids. CDR3 loop: CATQGGRYNEQFF. The CDR3 nucleotides read TGTGCCACACAGGGAGGACGGTACAATGAGCAGTTCTTC.

The chain recombines TRBV6-5 with TRBJ2-5; D not resolved. The CDR3 is 14 amino acids. Germline CDR1 and CDR2: MNHEY and SVGAGI. V gave up 0 bases and J gave up 6 bases, with 11 bases separating them. The CDR3 sequence is CASSYSLYGQTQYF. The CDR3 nucleotides read TGTGCCAGCAGTTACTCTCTGTATGGTCAGACCCAGTACTTC.

This chain connects TRBV6-5 to TRBJ1-2, with D uncertain. Germline V lookup: CDR1 MNHEY, CDR2 SVGAGI. The CDR3 has 12 residues. Trimming cost V 8 bases and J 6 bases, with 13 bases left between them. The CDR3: CASQDPGHGYTF. CDR3 in DNA: TGTGCCAGCCAAGATCCGGGCCATGGCTACACCTTC.

V is TRBV3-1 (or the pseudogene TRBV3-2) and J is TRBJ2-7; TRBD2 aligns across 8 bases. The ends lost 2 bases at V and 7 bases at J; junction bases unmatched: 7. This CDR3 region has 14 residues. Germline V gene data show CDR1 as LGHDT and CDR2 as YNNKEL (reference sequence). CDR3 nucleotide sequence: TGTGCCAGCAGCCAATACGGGGGGGCGAAAGAGCAGTACTTC. Protein sequence: CASSQYGGAKEQYF.

Written as DNA, the CDR3 is TGTGCCAGTAGTAGATCCAGGGTGTCCTATAATTCACCCCTCCACTTT. Translated, it gives CASSRSRVSYNSPLHF. This chain joins TRBV19 and TRBJ1-6; maybe TRBD1 (5 bases). Trimming took 4 bases from V and 1 from J, leaving 11 bases between them. Germline V lookup: CDR1 LNHDA, CDR2 SQIVND (reference sequence). This CDR3 is built from 16 residues.

The chain couples TRBV28 to TRBJ1-2; 8 nucleotides match TRBD1. Germline-derived CDR1 and CDR2 are MDHEN and SYDVKM. The CDR3 spans 14 residues. V was pared by 6 bases and J by 8 bases, with 11 bases of the junction left unmatched. Here the CDR3 reads CASRTGTGGRGYTF. CDR3 in DNA: TGTGCCAGCAGAACCGGCACAGGGGGAAGGGGCTACACCTTC.

This rearrangement joins TRBV27 to TRBJ2-7, with a tentative D call TRBD2 (5 bases). The CDR3 runs to 15 residues. Germline CDR1 reads MNHEY; CDR2 reads SMNVEV (reference sequence). Trimming removed 6 bases from V and 2 bases from J, with 17 bases in between. CDR3 DNA: TGTGCCAGCAGCCTGTTAGAGGGCGGCACCTACGAGCAGTACTTC. It encodes CASSLLEGGTYEQYF.

The V and J genes are TRBV6-1 and TRBJ2-1; D is ambiguous. V lost 3 bases, J lost 4 bases, and 7 bases lay in between. The germline V gene encodes CDR1 MNHNS and CDR2 SASEGT. This CDR3 comprises 13 residues. The CDR3 DNA is TGTGCCAGCAGTGACGGGCGATACAATGAGCAGTTCTTC. It is translated as CASSDGRYNEQFF.

The chain employs TRBV27 and TRBJ2-5; a weak D match, TRBD2 (6 bases). The CDR3 runs to 16 residues. V lost 3 bases, J lost 2 bases, and 16 bases lay in between. Germline V gene lookup returns CDR1 MNHEY and CDR2 SMNVEV (reference sequence). CDR3 region: CASSFRGSGLQETQYF. CDR3 bases: TGTGCCAGCAGTTTTCGGGGGTCGGGCTTACAAGAGACCCAGTACTTC.

The table lists this clone with a count of one. The rearrangement joins TRBV23-1 to TRBJ1-1; 10 nucleotides align to TRBD1. TRBV23-1 is an open reading frame whose function is uncertain. V was pared by 0 bases and J by 0 bases, with 22 bases of the junction left unmatched. The CDR3 extends over 23 amino acids. The CDR3 here is CASSQSPIGQGGAGSTLNTEAFF. CDR3 in DNA: TGCGCCAGCAGTCAATCGCCCATCGGACAGGGGGGCGCGGGCTCTACATTGAACACTGAAGCTTTCTTT.

This clone was seen only once. The junction and the germline gene differ at one end; a read error may be behind it. Other DNA sequences in this sample translate to the same CDR3. The CDR3 nucleotides are TGTGCCAGCAGTCTTCGGGACAGGGACACTGAAGCCTTCTTT. Encoded protein: CASSLRDRDTEAFF. This chain uses TRBV6-5 with TRBJ1-1; TRBD1 agrees at 9 bases. The CDR3 is made up of 14 amino acids. Germline lookup yields CDR1 MNHEY and CDR2 SVGAGI.

The CDR3, as DNA: TGTGCCAGCAGGCCTTTTTACAGGGGGCAGGAGAACACTGAAGCTTTCTTT. As protein: CASRPFYRGQENTEAFF. The chain couples TRBV28 to TRBJ1-1; 9 bases are a match to TRBD1. V lost 6 bases, J lost 1 base, and 12 bases stayed unmatched. This CDR3 is built from 17 residues. CDR1 is MDHEN, CDR2 SYDVKM, per germline.

The chain couples TRBV6-5 to TRBJ1-2; TRBD1 matches 7 bases. V gave up 5 bases and J gave up 8 bases; unmatched junction bases: 11. This CDR3 spans 14 amino acids. CDR1 and CDR2 from the germline V gene are MNHEY and SVGAGI. CDR3 amino acids: CASSIARTGSGYTF. CDR3 in DNA: TGTGCCAGCAGTATAGCGCGGACAGGTAGCGGCTACACCTTC.

The chain employs TRBV19 and TRBJ1-5; TRBD1 aligns across 7 bases. Trimming cost V 5 bases and J 1 base; bases outside gene matches: 5. The CDR3 length is 15 residues. Germline CDR1 and CDR2: LNHDA and SQIVND (reference sequence). CDR3 sequence: CASSSLTGSNQPQHF. For the CDR3, the DNA is TGTGCCAGTAGTTCTTTGACAGGGAGCAATCAGCCCCAGCATTTT.

This chain uses TRBV3-1 (or the pseudogene TRBV3-2) with TRBJ2-2; 9 nucleotides agree with TRBD1. The germline V gene has CDR1 LGHDT and CDR2 YNNKEL (reference sequence). Unmatched junction bases numbered 3, after V lost 3 bases and J lost 1 base. The CDR3 length is 16 residues. The CDR3 here is CASSHLGQGNTGELFF. In nucleotides, the CDR3 is TGTGCCAGCAGCCATTTGGGACAGGGGAACACCGGGGAGCTGTTTTTT.

The V call is TRBV30, the J call TRBJ2-2, with D unresolved. V lost 4 bases and J lost 2, with 14 bases in between. Germline CDR1 reads GTSNPN; CDR2 reads SVGIG (reference sequence). The CDR3 consists of 15 residues. In DNA, the CDR3 is TGTGCCTGGACTCCCCCAGGAGTTAACACCGGGGAGCTGTTTTTT. Translation: CAWTPPGVNTGELFF.

This clone has only one observation. The chain employs TRBV14 and TRBJ1-1; no reliable D call. The germline V gene has CDR1 SGHDN and CDR2 FVKESK. The V end was cut by 0 bases, the J end by 1 base, with 9 bases between. This CDR3 contains 15 residues. CDR3 bases: TGTGCCAGCAGCCAAGACCCAACTACGAACACTGAAGCTTTCTTT. Its protein is CASSQDPTTNTEAFF.

V and J are TRBV4-2 and TRBJ1-5; 9 bases line up with TRBD1. Trimming at V came to 3 bases and at J to 6 bases, leaving 12 bases not matched to a gene. Germline V gives CDR1 LGHNA, CDR2 YNFKEQ. This CDR3 spans 17 amino acids. As DNA, the CDR3 is TGTGCCAGCAGCCAGGCGGAACGGGGACAGGGTAGTCAGCCCCAGCATTTT. Amino acids: CASSQAERGQGSQPQHF.

The chain is built from TRBV6-6 and TRBJ2-1; 9 bases are a match to TRBD2. Trimming removed 5 bases from V and 0 bases from J; junction bases left unmatched: 17. Germline V gene lookup returns CDR1 MNHNY and CDR2 SVGAGI (reference sequence). The CDR3 length is 20 residues. The CDR3 DNA follows: TGTGCCAGCAGTCCACATTCCTATCGGGCTAGCGGGAACTCCTACAATGAGCAGTTCTTC. Translated: CASSPHSYRASGNSYNEQFF.

The chain employs TRBV5-1 and TRBJ2-3; 9 bases map to TRBD1. The CDR3 contains 15 residues. Germline CDR1 is SGHRS and CDR2 is YFSETQ. V gave up 2 bases and J gave up 4 bases; unmatched junction bases: 5. CDR3 amino acids: CASSLNRGLADTQYF. CDR3 DNA: TGCGCCAGCAGCTTAAACAGGGGGCTAGCAGATACGCAGTATTTT.

The rearrangement joins TRBV27 to TRBJ2-3; possibly TRBD2 for D (5 bases). V lost 5 bases to trimming and J lost 1 base, with 19 bases between them. From germline, CDR1 is MNHEY and CDR2 SMNVEV (reference sequence). This CDR3 has 17 residues. The CDR3 loop reads CASSPREVTLGTDTQYF. CDR3 coding DNA: TGTGCCAGCAGTCCCCGGGAAGTGACCCTAGGCACAGATACGCAGTATTTT.

This chain joins TRBV5-5 and TRBJ2-5; 7 positions match TRBD1. The CDR3 sequence is 15 residues long. V was clipped by 4 bases and J by 3 bases; unmatched bases: 9. CDR1 and CDR2 (germline): SGHKS, YYEKEE (reference sequence). The CDR3 DNA follows: TGTGCCAGCAGCCCGAGGGGTACAGGGGAAGAGACCCAGTACTTC. It yields the protein CASSPRGTGEETQYF.

The chain has TRBV24-1 and TRBJ2-7, with D perhaps matching TRBD2 (5 bases). In germline, CDR1 is KGHDR, CDR2 SFDVKD. V was clipped by 4 bases and J by 2 bases, with 14 bases between them. This CDR3 comprises 15 residues. CDR3 sequence reads: CATSDPSEDPYEQYF. The CDR3 DNA reads as TGTGCCACCAGTGACCCGTCGGAGGACCCCTACGAGCAGTACTTC.

The chain links TRBV23-1 to TRBJ1-2; D remains ambiguous. TRBV23-1 counts as an open reading frame of uncertain function. The ends were cut back, 0 bases at V and 0 bases at J, with 11 bases in the middle. The CDR3 covers 16 residues. CDR3: CASSQSCRSSNYGYTF. The CDR3 DNA sequence: TGCGCCAGCAGTCAATCGTGTAGGTCTTCTAACTATGGCTACACCTTC.

This clone was found once. The genes are TRBV5-6 and TRBJ1-1, with D possibly TRBD1 on 6 matching bases. Germline loops: CDR1 SGHDT, CDR2 YYEEEE. This CDR3 contains 13 residues. The V end was cut by 3 bases, the J end by 7 bases, with 13 bases between. The CDR3 DNA is TGTGCCAGCAGCTCCCTAGCGGACAGTGAAGCTTTCTTT. Encoded protein: CASSSLADSEAFF.

V gene TRBV21-1 combines with J gene TRBJ2-7; no DNA check was done on the table's D call, TRBD1. TRBV21-1 is a pseudogene locus. The CDR3 is made up of 13 amino acids. In DNA form, the CDR3 reads TGTGCCAGCAGCAACAGGCCTCCCCACGAGCAGTACTTC. This translates into CASSNRPPHEQYF.

This chain links TRBV28 with TRBJ2-3; 7 bases are shared with TRBD2. The CDR3 extends over 15 amino acids. The trim removed 4 bases at V and 0 bases at J, leaving 4 bases unmatched. The germline gives CDR1 MDHEN, CDR2 SYDVKM. The CDR3 loop reads CASSWRETSTDTQYF. DNA for the CDR3: TGTGCCAGCAGTTGGCGGGAGACTAGCACAGATACGCAGTATTTT.

The chain joins TRBV5-8 to TRBJ1-5; no reliable D call. Trimming removed 0 bases at V and 7 bases at J, with 14 bases between. Per germline, CDR1 SGHTS and CDR2 YDEGEE. The CDR3 has 15 amino acids. In nucleotides, the CDR3 is TGTGCCAGCAGCTTGGCAGGAGTATCTGGCCAGCCCCAGCATTTT. This codes for CASSLAGVSGQPQHF.

The chain recombines TRBV24-1 with TRBJ2-1, with a tentative D call TRBD1 (5 bases). V was trimmed by 5 bases and J by 5 bases, leaving 18 bases between them. In germline, CDR1 is KGHDR, CDR2 SFDVKD. The CDR3 spans 16 residues. DNA of the CDR3: TGTGCCACCAGTGGGACATCCAAGGGCCGAGACAATGAGCAGTTCTTC. Its translation: CATSGTSKGRDNEQFF.

This clone has a single count. The V and J genes are TRBV2 and TRBJ2-3; 11 bases map to TRBD2. After removal of 6 bases from V and 6 bases from J, the junction contained 8 bases not matched to a gene. CDR3 length: 15 residues. From germline, CDR1 is SNHLY and CDR2 FYNNEI. This CDR3 is CASRPSGGLFDTQYF. CDR3 DNA sequence: TGTGCCAGCAGGCCTAGCGGGGGGCTGTTCGATACGCAGTATTTT.